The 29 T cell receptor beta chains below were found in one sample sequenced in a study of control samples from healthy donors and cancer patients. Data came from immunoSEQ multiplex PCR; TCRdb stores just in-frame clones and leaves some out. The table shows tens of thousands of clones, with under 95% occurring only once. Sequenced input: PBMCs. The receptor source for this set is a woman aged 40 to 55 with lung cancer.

The CDR3 DNA follows: TGTGCCAGTAGAGTCGGGACAGATATGAACACTGAAGCTTTCTTT. Translating it yields CASRVGTDMNTEAFF. J is TRBJ1-1 and V is TRBV19; 7 nucleotides match TRBD1. The CDR3 runs to 15 residues. The germline V gene has CDR1 LNHDA and CDR2 SQIVND (reference sequence). With 6 bases clipped from V and 0 bases from J, the junction kept 7 bases outside the gene matches.

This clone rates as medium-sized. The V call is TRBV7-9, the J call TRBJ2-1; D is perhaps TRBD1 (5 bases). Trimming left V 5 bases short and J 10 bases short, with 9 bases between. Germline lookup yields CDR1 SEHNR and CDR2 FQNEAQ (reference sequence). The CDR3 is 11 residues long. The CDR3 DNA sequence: TGTGCCAGCAGCCAACAGGAAGAGCAGTTCTTC. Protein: CASSQQEEQFF.

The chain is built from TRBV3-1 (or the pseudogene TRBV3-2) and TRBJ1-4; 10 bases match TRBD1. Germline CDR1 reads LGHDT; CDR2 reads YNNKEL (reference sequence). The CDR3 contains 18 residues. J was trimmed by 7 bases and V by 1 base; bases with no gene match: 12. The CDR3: CASSQARDRGAWGEKLFF. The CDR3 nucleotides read TGTGCCAGCAGCCAAGCTAGGGACAGGGGCGCCTGGGGTGAAAAACTGTTTTTT.

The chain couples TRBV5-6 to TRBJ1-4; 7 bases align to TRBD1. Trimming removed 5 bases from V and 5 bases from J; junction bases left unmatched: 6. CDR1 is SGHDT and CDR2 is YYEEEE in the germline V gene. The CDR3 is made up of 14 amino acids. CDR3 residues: CASRLQGRNEKLFF. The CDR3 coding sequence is TGTGCCAGCAGGTTACAGGGGCGGAATGAAAAACTGTTTTTT.

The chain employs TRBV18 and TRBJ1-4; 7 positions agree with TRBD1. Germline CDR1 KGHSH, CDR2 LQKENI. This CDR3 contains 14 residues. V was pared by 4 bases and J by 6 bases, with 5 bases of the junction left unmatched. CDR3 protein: CASSRGQPDEKLFF. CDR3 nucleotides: TGTGCCAGCTCACGGGGACAGCCTGATGAAAAACTGTTTTTT.

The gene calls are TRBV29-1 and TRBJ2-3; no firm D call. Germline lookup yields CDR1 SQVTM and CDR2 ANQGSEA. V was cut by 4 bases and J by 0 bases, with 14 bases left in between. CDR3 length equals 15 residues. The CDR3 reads CSVVPPDPSTDTQYF. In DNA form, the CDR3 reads TGCAGCGTTGTACCCCCGGACCCTAGCACAGATACGCAGTATTTT.

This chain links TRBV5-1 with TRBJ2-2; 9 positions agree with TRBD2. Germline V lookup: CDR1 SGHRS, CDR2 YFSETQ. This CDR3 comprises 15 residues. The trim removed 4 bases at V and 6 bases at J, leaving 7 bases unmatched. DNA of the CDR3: TGCGCCAGCAGCCGCGGGGGGGCCTTCGCCGGGGAGCTGTTTTTT. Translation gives CASSRGGAFAGELFF.

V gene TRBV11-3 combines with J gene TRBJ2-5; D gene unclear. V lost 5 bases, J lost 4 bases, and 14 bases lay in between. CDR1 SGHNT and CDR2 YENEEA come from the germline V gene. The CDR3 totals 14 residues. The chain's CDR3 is CASSPWTGSETQYF. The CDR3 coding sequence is TGTGCCAGCAGCCCCTGGACCGGGTCAGAGACCCAGTACTTC.

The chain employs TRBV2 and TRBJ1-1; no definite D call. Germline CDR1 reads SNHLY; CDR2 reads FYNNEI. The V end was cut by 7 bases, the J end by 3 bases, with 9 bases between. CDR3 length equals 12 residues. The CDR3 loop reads CASTPWDTEAFF. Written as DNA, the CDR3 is TGTGCCAGCACGCCCTGGGACACTGAAGCTTTCTTT. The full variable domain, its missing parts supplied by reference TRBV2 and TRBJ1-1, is EPEVTQTPSHQVTQMGQEVILRCVPISNHLYFYWYRQILGQKVEFLVSFYNNEISEKSEIFDDQFSVERPDGSNFTLKIRSTKLEDSAMYFCASTPWDTEAFFGQGTRLTVV.

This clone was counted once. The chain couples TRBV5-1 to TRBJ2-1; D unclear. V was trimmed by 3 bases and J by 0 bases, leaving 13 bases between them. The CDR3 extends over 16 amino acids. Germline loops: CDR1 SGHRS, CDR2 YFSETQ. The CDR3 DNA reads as TGCGCCAGCAGCTCGGACGGGCCGTTCTCCTACAATGAGCAGTTCTTC. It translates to CASSSDGPFSYNEQFF.

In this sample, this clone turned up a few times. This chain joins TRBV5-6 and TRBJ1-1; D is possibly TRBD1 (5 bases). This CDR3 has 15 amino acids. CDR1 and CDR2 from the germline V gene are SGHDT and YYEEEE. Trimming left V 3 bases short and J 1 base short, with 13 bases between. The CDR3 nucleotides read TGTGCCAGCAGCTGGGGCCAGGGAGGGAACACTGAAGCTTTCTTT. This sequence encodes CASSWGQGGNTEAFF.

In nucleotides, the CDR3 is TGTGCCAGCAACCCCTCGGGGACAGGAGATACGCAGTATTTT. The encoded protein is CASNPSGTGDTQYF. The chain is built from TRBV11-3 and TRBJ2-3; 8 bases align to TRBD1. The CDR3 has 14 residues. The V and J ends lost 7 bases and 5 bases, in that order; junction bases with no gene match: 8. CDR1 SGHNT and CDR2 YENEEA come from the germline V gene.

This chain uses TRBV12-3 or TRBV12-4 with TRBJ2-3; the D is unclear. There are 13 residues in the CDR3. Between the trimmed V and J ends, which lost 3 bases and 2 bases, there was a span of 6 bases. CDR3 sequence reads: CASSFLDTDTQYF. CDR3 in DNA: TGTGCCAGCAGTTTCTTGGACACAGATACGCAGTATTTT.

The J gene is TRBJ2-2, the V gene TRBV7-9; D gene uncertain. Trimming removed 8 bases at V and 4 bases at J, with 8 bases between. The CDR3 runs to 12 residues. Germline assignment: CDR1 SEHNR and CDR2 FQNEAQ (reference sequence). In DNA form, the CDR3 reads TGTGCCAGCTCCGGCGGCACCGGGGAGCTGTTTTTT. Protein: CASSGGTGELFF.

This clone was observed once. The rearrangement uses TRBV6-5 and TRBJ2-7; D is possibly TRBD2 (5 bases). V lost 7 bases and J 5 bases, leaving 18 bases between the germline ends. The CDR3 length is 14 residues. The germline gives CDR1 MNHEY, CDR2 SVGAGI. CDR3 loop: CASTPGSMFNEQYF. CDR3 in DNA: TGTGCCAGCACCCCGGGGTCTATGTTCAACGAGCAGTACTTC.

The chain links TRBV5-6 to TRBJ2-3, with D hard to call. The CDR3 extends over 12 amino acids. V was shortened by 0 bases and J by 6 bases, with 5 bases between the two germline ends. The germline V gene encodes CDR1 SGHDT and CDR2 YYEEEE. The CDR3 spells CASSLALDTQYF. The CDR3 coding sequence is TGTGCCAGCAGCTTGGCCTTGGATACGCAGTATTTT.

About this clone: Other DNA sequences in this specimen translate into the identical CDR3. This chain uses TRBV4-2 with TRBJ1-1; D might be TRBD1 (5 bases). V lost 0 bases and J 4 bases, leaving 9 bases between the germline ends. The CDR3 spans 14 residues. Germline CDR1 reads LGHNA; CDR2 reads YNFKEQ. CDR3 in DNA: TGTGCCAGCAGCCAAGATTCGGGGGGCACTGAAGCTTTCTTT. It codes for CASSQDSGGTEAFF.

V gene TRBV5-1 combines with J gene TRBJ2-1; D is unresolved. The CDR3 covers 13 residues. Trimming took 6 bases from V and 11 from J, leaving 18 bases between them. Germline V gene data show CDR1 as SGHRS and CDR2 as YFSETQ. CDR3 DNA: TGCGCCAGCACCTACGTGAGCGAAAGAAAGCAGTTCTTC. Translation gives CASTYVSERKQFF.

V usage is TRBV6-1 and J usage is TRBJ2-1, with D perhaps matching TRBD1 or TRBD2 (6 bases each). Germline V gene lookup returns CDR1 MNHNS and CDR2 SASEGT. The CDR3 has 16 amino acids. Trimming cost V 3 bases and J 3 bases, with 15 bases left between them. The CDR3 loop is CASSDRGAPGYNEQFF. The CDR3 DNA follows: TGTGCCAGCAGTGATAGGGGGGCACCAGGCTACAATGAGCAGTTCTTC.

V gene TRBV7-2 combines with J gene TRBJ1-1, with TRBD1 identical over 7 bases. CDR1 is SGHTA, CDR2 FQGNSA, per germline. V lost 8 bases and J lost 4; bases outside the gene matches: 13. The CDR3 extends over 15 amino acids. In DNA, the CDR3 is TGTGCCAGCTCCTCCCAGGGAGGGGGCCTCACTGAAGCTTTCTTT. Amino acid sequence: CASSSQGGGLTEAFF.

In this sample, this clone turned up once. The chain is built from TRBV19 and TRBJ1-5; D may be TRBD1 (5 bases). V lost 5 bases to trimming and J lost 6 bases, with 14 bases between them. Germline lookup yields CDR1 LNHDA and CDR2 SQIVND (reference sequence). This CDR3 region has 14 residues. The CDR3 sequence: CASSRGIWGQPQHF. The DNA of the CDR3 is TGTGCCAGTAGTCGGGGGATTTGGGGTCAGCCCCAGCATTTT.

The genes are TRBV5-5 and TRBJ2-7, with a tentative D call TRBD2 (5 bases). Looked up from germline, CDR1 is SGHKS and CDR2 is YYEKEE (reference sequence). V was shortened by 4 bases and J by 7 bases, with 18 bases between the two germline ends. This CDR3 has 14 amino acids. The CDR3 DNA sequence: TGTGCCAGCAGCCCAGAATTATACAGAGGGGAGCAGTACTTC. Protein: CASSPELYRGEQYF.

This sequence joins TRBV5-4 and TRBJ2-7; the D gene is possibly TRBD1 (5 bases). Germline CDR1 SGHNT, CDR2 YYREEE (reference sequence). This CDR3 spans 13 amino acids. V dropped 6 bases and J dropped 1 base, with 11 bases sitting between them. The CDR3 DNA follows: TGTGCCAGCACATCACAGGAGTCCTACGAGCAGTACTTC. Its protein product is CASTSQESYEQYF.

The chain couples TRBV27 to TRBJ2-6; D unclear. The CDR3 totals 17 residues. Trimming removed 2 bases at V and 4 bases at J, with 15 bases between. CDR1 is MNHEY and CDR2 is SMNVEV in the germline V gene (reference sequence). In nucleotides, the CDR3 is TGTGCCAGCAGTTTAGGGCGGATTAGCAAGGGGGCCAACGTCCTGACTTTC. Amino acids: CASSLGRISKGANVLTF.

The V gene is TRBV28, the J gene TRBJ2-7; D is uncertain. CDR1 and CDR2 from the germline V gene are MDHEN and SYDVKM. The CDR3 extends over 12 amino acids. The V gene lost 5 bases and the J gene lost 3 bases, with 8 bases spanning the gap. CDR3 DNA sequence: TGTGCCAGCAGTCTCCAGTTCTACGAGCAGTACTTC. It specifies CASSLQFYEQYF.

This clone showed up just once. In DNA form, the CDR3 reads TGTGCCAGCAGTTCCCAAATGGGGGTAAACTATGAAGCTTTCTTT. Translation gives CASSSQMGVNYEAFF. The chain uses TRBV7-2 and TRBJ1-1; D possibly corresponds to TRBD1 (5 bases). This CDR3 comprises 15 residues. CDR1 is SGHTA, CDR2 FQGNSA, per germline. The germline V and J ends were trimmed by 6 bases and 7 bases, with 21 bases remaining between them.

This chain's CDR3 is CASSPGTDYEQYF. The CDR3, as DNA: TGTGCCAGTAGCCCCGGGACAGATTACGAGCAGTACTTC. This chain joins TRBV19 and TRBJ2-7; TRBD1 matches 7 bases. V gave up 6 bases and J gave up 4 bases; unmatched junction bases: 6. The germline gives CDR1 LNHDA, CDR2 SQIVND (reference sequence). This CDR3 contains 13 residues.

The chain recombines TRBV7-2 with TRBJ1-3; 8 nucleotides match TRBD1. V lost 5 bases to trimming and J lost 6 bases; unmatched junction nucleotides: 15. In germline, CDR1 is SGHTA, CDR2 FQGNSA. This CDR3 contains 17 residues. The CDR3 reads CASSPRVRTGRENTIYF. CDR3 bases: TGTGCCAGCAGCCCTAGGGTCCGGACAGGGAGGGAAAACACCATATATTTT. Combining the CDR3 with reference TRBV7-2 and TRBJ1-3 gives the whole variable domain GAGVSQSPSNKVTEKGKDVELRCDPISGHTALYWYRQSLGQGLEFLIYFQGNSAPDKSGLPSDRFSAERTGGSVSTLTIQRTQQEDSAVYLCASSPRVRTGRENTIYFGEGSWLTVV.

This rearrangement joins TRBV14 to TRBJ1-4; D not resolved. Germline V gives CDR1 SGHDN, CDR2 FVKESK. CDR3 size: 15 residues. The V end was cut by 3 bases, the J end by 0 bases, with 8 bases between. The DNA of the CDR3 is TGTGCCAGCAGCCACGGATTTGCAACTAATGAAAAACTGTTTTTT. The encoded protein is CASSHGFATNEKLFF. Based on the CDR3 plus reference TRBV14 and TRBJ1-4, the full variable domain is EAGVTQFPSHSVIEKGQTVTLRCDPISGHDNLYWYRRVMGKEIKFLLHFVKESKQDESGMPNNRFLAERTGGTYSTLKVQPAELEDSGVYFCASSHGFATNEKLFFGSGTQLSVL.